These 28 T cell receptor beta chains were sequenced from one sample in a study of response to subunit inactivated influenza vaccine. TCRdb used MiXCR to reprocess the RT-PCR reads, holding one entry per CDR3 protein. The data hold more than 400,000 distinct CDR3 sequences, with roughly 11% observed a single time. The sample was PBMCs from blood, taken about 6 weeks after vaccination. Receptors were obtained from a man between 45 and 60 years old who received an inactivated influenza vaccine.

The chain couples TRBV6-2 or TRBV6-3 to TRBJ2-7; no definite D call. Deletions cut 0 bases from V and 6 bases from J, with 12 bases between. This CDR3 has 14 amino acids. The germline V gene encodes CDR1 MNHEY and CDR2 SVGEGT. As DNA, the CDR3 is TGTGCCAGCAGTTACTCCGTGGGTTTGGCCGAGCAGTACTTC. It codes for CASSYSVGLAEQYF.

This chain joins TRBV6-2 or TRBV6-3 and TRBJ2-2; unclear D gene. The CDR3 has 15 residues. The germline V gene encodes CDR1 MNHEY and CDR2 SVGEGT. V lost 5 bases to trimming and J lost 0 bases, with 10 bases between them. In DNA, the CDR3 is TGTGCCAGCAGTCCCCTGACGGCGAACACCGGGGAGCTGTTTTTT. This gives the protein CASSPLTANTGELFF.

V and J are TRBV5-1 and TRBJ2-1, with 11 bases that match TRBD2. CDR1 SGHRS and CDR2 YFSETQ come from the germline V gene. The J segment lost 4 bases and the V segment lost 6 bases, leaving 6 bases of the junction unmatched. The length of the CDR3 is 15 residues. The CDR3 loop is CASNPLAGGYNEQFF. The CDR3 DNA reads as TGCGCCAGCAATCCCCTAGCGGGGGGATACAATGAGCAGTTCTTC.

The chain is built from TRBV11-2 and TRBJ2-5; 9 nucleotides match TRBD1. This CDR3 has 15 amino acids. Germline assignment: CDR1 SGHAT and CDR2 FQNNGV. J gave up 3 bases and V 2 bases, and 4 bases lay outside the gene matches. CDR3 in amino acids: CASSLRGQGKETQYF. Written as DNA, the CDR3 is TGTGCCAGCAGCTTAAGGGGACAGGGAAAAGAGACCCAGTACTTC.

The chain couples TRBV28 to TRBJ2-5; D may correspond to TRBD1 or TRBD2 (6 bases each). Germline-derived CDR1 and CDR2 are MDHEN and SYDVKM. The CDR3 contains 15 residues. V was trimmed by 7 bases and J by 1 base, leaving 16 bases between them. The DNA for the CDR3 is TGTGCCAGCACCCGCGAGGGGGGCCCCCAAGAGACCCAGTACTTC. Residues: CASTREGGPQETQYF.

The chain links TRBV6-1 to TRBJ2-7, with 11 bases lining up with TRBD2. Per germline, CDR1 MNHNS and CDR2 SASEGT. The V and J ends lost 6 bases and 0 bases, in that order; junction bases with no gene match: 7. The CDR3 covers 16 residues. This chain's CDR3 is CASSSEGLAVSYEQYF. DNA for the CDR3: TGTGCCAGCAGCAGCGAGGGACTAGCGGTCTCCTACGAGCAGTACTTC.

This clonotype came up a few times. The V gene is TRBV6-5, the J gene TRBJ2-6; 14 bases match TRBD2. V gave up 4 bases and J gave up 0 bases; unmatched junction bases: 5. This CDR3 comprises 19 residues. The germline V gene has CDR1 MNHEY and CDR2 SVGAGI. As DNA, the CDR3 is TGTGCCAGCAGTTCCCTGACTAGCGGGAGGGCCTCTGGGGCCAACGTCCTGACTTTC. This gives the protein CASSSLTSGRASGANVLTF.

The CDR3 is CATSTTRYEQYF. As DNA, the CDR3 is TGTGCCACCAGCACCACCCGGTACGAGCAGTACTTC. The rearrangement uses TRBV15 and TRBJ2-7; no definite D call. Per the germline V gene, CDR1 is LNHNV and CDR2 is YYDKDF (reference sequence). Trimming stripped 4 bases from V and 4 bases from J, with 8 bases between. The CDR3 is 12 amino acids.

This chain links TRBV28 with TRBJ2-7; weak D call: TRBD2 (5 bases). The CDR3 contains 15 residues. The V gene's germline CDR1 is MDHEN and CDR2 SYDVKM. V lost 6 bases to trimming and J lost 6 bases, with 21 bases between them. CDR3 nucleotides: TGTGCCAGCAGAGAAGATCCGGGATCCCCCGCCGAGCAGTACTTC. Amino acid sequence: CASREDPGSPAEQYF.

The chain employs TRBV27 and TRBJ1-1, with 9 nucleotides matching TRBD1. The germline V gene encodes CDR1 MNHEY and CDR2 SMNVEV (reference sequence). Trimming removed 3 bases from V and 12 bases from J; junction bases left unmatched: 8. The CDR3 contains 13 residues. The CDR3 protein is CASSFPGTGRTFF. The CDR3, as DNA: TGTGCCAGCAGTTTTCCCGGGACAGGGCGGACTTTCTTT.

The V gene is TRBV12-3 or TRBV12-4, the J gene TRBJ2-7, with D perhaps being TRBD1 or TRBD2 (5 bases each). Trimming removed 0 bases from V and 5 bases from J, with 14 bases in between. The CDR3 consists of 15 residues. The CDR3 DNA reads TGTGCCAGCAGTTTAGCGGGACGTCGACCCCACGAGCAGTACTTC. Its protein is CASSLAGRRPHEQYF.

This clonotype was recorded many times. This chain joins TRBV6-5 and TRBJ2-1, with 7 bases lining up with TRBD2. The CDR3 has 14 amino acids. The V gene end was trimmed by 4 bases and the J gene end by 6 bases; junction bases not matched to a gene: 6. Germline V gives CDR1 MNHEY, CDR2 SVGAGI. CDR3 nucleotides: TGTGCCAGCAGTTCAACTGGGGAGGGCAATGAGCAGTTCTTC. This sequence encodes CASSSTGEGNEQFF.

In this sample, this clonotype turned up a few times. The V call is TRBV12-3 or TRBV12-4, the J call TRBJ1-6; the D is unclear. This CDR3 region has 13 residues. Trimming removed 6 bases from V and 9 bases from J, with 12 bases in between. DNA for the CDR3: TGTGCCAGCAGCCCCGGGCAGGTTTCACCCCTCCACTTT. This gives the protein CASSPGQVSPLHF.

This clonotype occurred a few times. This rearrangement joins TRBV7-3 to TRBJ2-2, with TRBD1 identical over 10 bases. V was pared by 5 bases and J by 15 bases, with 6 bases of the junction left unmatched. CDR1 and CDR2 (germline): SGHTA, FQGTGA. The CDR3 extends over 12 amino acids. The DNA of the CDR3 is TGTGCCAGCAGCCTGGGACAGGGGAAGATGTTTTTT. Residues: CASSLGQGKMFF.

This clonotype has a count of ten or more. J is TRBJ2-7 and V is TRBV25-1; D possibly corresponds to TRBD1 (6 bases). Trimming left V 8 bases short and J 9 bases short, with 14 bases between. Germline lookup yields CDR1 MGHDK and CDR2 SYGVNS. This CDR3 is built from 11 residues. This CDR3 is CASRTAKLQYF. The CDR3 DNA reads as TGTGCCAGCCGGACAGCCAAGTTGCAGTACTTC.

This chain joins TRBV15 and TRBJ2-3, with 7 bases identical to TRBD2. CDR1 and CDR2 (germline): LNHNV, YYDKDF (reference sequence). The CDR3 is 17 amino acids. Trimming at V came to 5 bases and at J to 6 bases, leaving 17 bases not matched to a gene. The CDR3 DNA reads TGTGCCACCAGCCCAAGCGCGCCTGGGAGGGCAGGTGATACGCAGTATTTT. Amino acid sequence: CATSPSAPGRAGDTQYF.

This chain connects TRBV7-9 to TRBJ2-3, with unresolved D. The CDR3 runs 11 residues. Germline lookup yields CDR1 SEHNR and CDR2 FQNEAQ (reference sequence). The germline V and J ends were trimmed by 6 bases and 6 bases, with 7 bases remaining between them. CDR3 sequence reads: CASRKRDTQYF. In DNA form, the CDR3 reads TGTGCCAGCAGGAAGAGGGATACGCAGTATTTT.

The rearrangement links TRBV14 to TRBJ2-5; 9 nucleotides match TRBD2. Germline values: CDR1 SGHDN, CDR2 FVKESK. CDR3 length: 17 amino acids. The J segment lost 3 bases and the V segment lost 0 bases, leaving 8 bases of the junction unmatched. The CDR3 sequence: CASSQDLAGLVEETQYF. The CDR3 DNA follows: TGTGCCAGCAGCCAAGATCTAGCGGGGTTGGTAGAAGAGACCCAGTACTTC. Full variable domain (remainder filled in from reference TRBV14 and TRBJ2-5): EAGVTQFPSHSVIEKGQTVTLRCDPISGHDNLYWYRRVMGKEIKFLLHFVKESKQDESGMPNNRFLAERTGGTYSTLKVQPAELEDSGVYFCASSQDLAGLVEETQYFGPGTRLLVL.

This clonotype was counted a few times. The V gene is TRBV28, the J gene TRBJ1-2; the D gene is possibly TRBD1 (5 bases). Trimming cost V 5 bases and J 7 bases, with 20 bases left between them. Germline V lookup: CDR1 MDHEN, CDR2 SYDVKM. CDR3 length equals 15 residues. Here the CDR3 reads CASSTLGETHGGYTF. In DNA, the CDR3 is TGTGCCAGCAGTACCTTAGGGGAAACTCATGGTGGCTACACCTTC.

The chain combines TRBV18 with TRBJ2-1, with D tentatively TRBD2 (6 bases). V was clipped by 5 bases and J by 9 bases, with 20 bases between them. CDR3 length equals 15 residues. CDR1 is KGHSH, CDR2 LQKENI, per germline. The CDR3 protein is CASSAGRQTRSEQFF. The CDR3 region has the DNA TGTGCCAGCTCAGCCGGGAGACAGACGCGAAGTGAGCAGTTCTTC.

This clonotype came up many times. The V gene is TRBV18, the J gene TRBJ2-3; unclear D gene. Germline assignment: CDR1 KGHSH and CDR2 LQKENI. The CDR3 contains 13 residues. The germline V and J ends were trimmed by 0 bases and 8 bases, with 9 bases remaining between them. The CDR3 loop is CASSPPMYGTQYF. CDR3 nucleotide sequence: TGTGCCAGCTCACCACCGATGTACGGTACGCAGTATTTT.

V usage is TRBV12-3 or TRBV12-4 and J usage is TRBJ2-5; 8 nucleotides align to TRBD2. The CDR3 length is 15 residues. With V trimmed by 4 bases and J by 4 bases, 8 bases remained unmatched. CDR3 coding DNA: TGTGCCAGCAGTTCGAGCGGGAGACTGGGAGAGACCCAGTACTTC. Translating gives CASSSSGRLGETQYF.

This clonotype turned up a few times. V gene TRBV12-3 or TRBV12-4 combines with J gene TRBJ2-2; 10 bases match TRBD1. V lost 4 bases to trimming and J lost 7 bases; unmatched junction nucleotides: 12. This CDR3 has 17 residues. DNA of the CDR3: TGTGCCAGCAGTTATTCCGGGACAGGGGACGTTGGCGGGGAGCTGTTTTTT. Translated, it gives CASSYSGTGDVGGELFF.

This clonotype appeared many times. J is TRBJ2-1 and V is TRBV20-1; TRBD2 agrees at 9 bases. Looked up from germline, CDR1 is DFQATT and CDR2 is SNEGSKA (reference sequence). The J segment lost 6 bases and the V segment lost 0 bases, leaving 3 bases of the junction unmatched. CDR3 size: 14 residues. The CDR3 protein is CSARDAGGLNEQFF. The CDR3 DNA is TGCAGTGCTAGAGACGCGGGGGGGCTCAATGAGCAGTTCTTC.

This clonotype occurred many times. CDR3 loop: CASRYTGATNEKLFF. The CDR3 DNA follows: TGCGCCAGCAGGTACACCGGGGCAACTAATGAAAAACTGTTTTTT. This chain uses TRBV4-1 with TRBJ1-4, with D unclear. The V end was cut by 6 bases, the J end by 0 bases, with 11 bases between. The germline gives CDR1 MGHRA, CDR2 YSYEKL. The CDR3 totals 15 residues.

The chain couples TRBV11-1 to TRBJ2-6; 14 positions agree with TRBD2. Germline values: CDR1 SGHAT, CDR2 FQDESV (reference sequence). V shed 6 bases and J 1 base; nucleotides not matched to a gene: 8. The length of the CDR3 is 19 residues. Here the CDR3 reads CASRATRTSGGSGANVLTF. In DNA, the CDR3 is TGTGCCAGCAGGGCGACCAGGACTAGCGGGGGGTCTGGGGCCAACGTCCTGACTTTC.

There are a few counts of this clonotype. The chain uses TRBV7-2 and TRBJ2-7; D unclear. Trimming stripped 6 bases from V and 3 bases from J, with 12 bases between. The length of the CDR3 is 13 residues. Germline V gene data show CDR1 as SGHTA and CDR2 as FQGNSA. The CDR3 coding sequence is TGTGCCAGCAGTTCGGGCAGTTACTACGAGCAGTACTTC. It codes for CASSSGSYYEQYF.

The rearrangement links TRBV4-3 to TRBJ2-1, with D unresolved. The CDR3 sequence is 16 residues long. Germline assignment: CDR1 LGHNA and CDR2 YSLEER. Deletions cut 1 base from V and 9 bases from J, with 19 bases between. The CDR3 loop reads CASSQAKTILYGEQFF. CDR3 bases: TGCGCCAGCAGCCAAGCAAAGACCATATTGTATGGTGAGCAGTTCTTC.